Following are 5 T cell receptor beta chains from one sample sequenced in a study of shared clonotypes between healthy human individuals. Only in-frame clones appear in the TCRdb table, and some are missing; sequencing was by immunoSEQ multiplex PCR. The sample includes around 1,900,000 clones, around 93% of them seen just once. CD45RO-negative CD8 cells positively selected for CCR7 made up the naive population, which excluded terminally differentiated effector memory CD45RA+ cells. Input material: naive CD8+ T cells from PBMCs. The source of these receptors is a man younger than 35 in good health. Some clones in this sample may be carry-over from other donors' samples.

This sequence joins TRBV5-1 and TRBJ2-7; the match to TRBD2 covers 8 bases. CDR3 length equals 17 residues. CDR1 is SGHRS and CDR2 is YFSETQ in the germline V gene. V lost 4 bases to trimming and J lost 0 bases; unmatched junction nucleotides: 12. CDR3 nucleotides: TGCGCCAGCAGCCCCGACGGGCTAGCGGGCAGCTCCTACGAGCAGTACTTC. Its translation: CASSPDGLAGSSYEQYF.

The V gene is TRBV6-5, the J gene TRBJ2-7; 7 bases fit TRBD1. CDR3 size: 14 residues. Germline trimming cut 2 bases from V and 5 bases from J; bases unmatched to any gene: 6. CDR1 MNHEY and CDR2 SVGAGI come from the germline V gene. This CDR3 is CASSYRGLMHEQYF. The CDR3 DNA follows: TGTGCCAGCAGTTACAGGGGGCTCATGCACGAGCAGTACTTC.

The J gene is TRBJ1-3, the V gene TRBV4-2, with a weak D call TRBD1 (6 bases). The V end was cut by 5 bases, the J end by 0 bases, with 11 bases between. The CDR3 covers 15 residues. Germline CDR1 and CDR2: LGHNA and YNFKEQ. CDR3 protein: CASSETGISGNTIYF. CDR3 DNA sequence: TGTGCCAGCAGCGAGACAGGAATCTCTGGAAACACCATATATTTT.

The chain uses TRBV18 and TRBJ2-7, with a weak D call TRBD2 (6 bases). The CDR3 spans 15 residues. CDR1 and CDR2 (germline): KGHSH, LQKENI. Trimming shortened V by 2 bases and J by 2 bases, and 13 bases separated the two germline ends. This CDR3 reads CASSPRASDTYEQYF. The CDR3 DNA follows: TGTGCCAGCTCACCAAGGGCTAGCGACACCTACGAGCAGTACTTC.

The V call is TRBV19, the J call TRBJ1-5; no firm D call. Between the trimmed V and J ends, which lost 3 bases and 2 bases, there was a span of 11 bases. This CDR3 has 15 amino acids. Per the germline V gene, CDR1 is LNHDA and CDR2 is SQIVND (reference sequence). CDR3 sequence: CASSISPAGNQPQHF. CDR3 in DNA: TGTGCCAGTAGTATCTCCCCAGCTGGCAATCAGCCCCAGCATTTT.